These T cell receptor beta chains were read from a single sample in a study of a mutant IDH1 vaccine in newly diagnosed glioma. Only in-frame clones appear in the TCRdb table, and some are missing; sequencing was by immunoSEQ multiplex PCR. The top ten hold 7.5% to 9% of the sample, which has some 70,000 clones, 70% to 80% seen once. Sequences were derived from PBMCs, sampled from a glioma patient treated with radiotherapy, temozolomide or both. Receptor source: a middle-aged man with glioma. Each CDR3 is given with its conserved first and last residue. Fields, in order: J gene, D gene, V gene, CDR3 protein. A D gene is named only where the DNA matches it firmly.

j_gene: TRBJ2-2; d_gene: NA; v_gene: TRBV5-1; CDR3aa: CASSRTGDTGELFF
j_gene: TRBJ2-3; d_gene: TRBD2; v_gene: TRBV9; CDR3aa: CASSAPGGSTDTQYF
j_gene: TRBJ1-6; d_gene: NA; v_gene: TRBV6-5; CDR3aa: CASSFGTASNSPLHF
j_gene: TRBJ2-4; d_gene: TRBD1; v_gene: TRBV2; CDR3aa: CASSLGTAEDIQYF
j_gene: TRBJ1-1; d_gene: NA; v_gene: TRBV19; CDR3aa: CASSIQGETEAFF
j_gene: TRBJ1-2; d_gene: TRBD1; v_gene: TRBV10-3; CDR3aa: CAISASGGIEAYGYTF
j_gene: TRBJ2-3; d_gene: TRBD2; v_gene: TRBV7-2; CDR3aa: CASSPPSGATDTQYF
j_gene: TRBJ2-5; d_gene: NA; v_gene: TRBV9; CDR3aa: CASSVERGAPETQYF
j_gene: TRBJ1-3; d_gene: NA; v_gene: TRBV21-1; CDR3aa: CASSKPRFTGGCGNTIYF
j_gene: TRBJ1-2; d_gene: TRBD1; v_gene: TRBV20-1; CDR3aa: CSGQGVYGYTF
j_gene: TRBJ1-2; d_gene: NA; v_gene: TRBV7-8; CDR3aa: CASSLVAGGARGYTF
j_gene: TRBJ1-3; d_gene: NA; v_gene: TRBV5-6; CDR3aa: CASRFGIQGGNTIYF
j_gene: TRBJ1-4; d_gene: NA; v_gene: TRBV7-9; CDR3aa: CASSLGSPVGRGVEKLFF
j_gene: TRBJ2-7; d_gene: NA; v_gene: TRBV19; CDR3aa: CASSYPGGFYEQYF
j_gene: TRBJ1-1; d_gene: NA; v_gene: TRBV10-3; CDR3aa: CAISEGHEAFF
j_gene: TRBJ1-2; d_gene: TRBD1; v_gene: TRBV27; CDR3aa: CASRLQGAPGYTF
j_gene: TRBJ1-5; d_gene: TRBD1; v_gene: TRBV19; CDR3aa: CASSTIQGGGALSNQPQHF
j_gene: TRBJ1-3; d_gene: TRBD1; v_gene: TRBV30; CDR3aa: CAWETGQGNTIYF
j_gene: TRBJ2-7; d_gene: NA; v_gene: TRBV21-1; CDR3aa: CASSSTTGEGYEQYF
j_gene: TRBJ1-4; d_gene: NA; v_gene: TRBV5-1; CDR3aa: CASSSYSGLNEKLFF
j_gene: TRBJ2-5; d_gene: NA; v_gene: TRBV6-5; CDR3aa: CASSYARGETQYF
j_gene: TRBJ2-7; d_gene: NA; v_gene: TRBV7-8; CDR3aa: CASTPTSSYEQYF
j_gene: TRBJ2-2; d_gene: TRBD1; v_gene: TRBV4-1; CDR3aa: CASSQWAGTGDNGELFF
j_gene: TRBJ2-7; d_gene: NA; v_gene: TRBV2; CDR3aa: CASSAVSYEQYF
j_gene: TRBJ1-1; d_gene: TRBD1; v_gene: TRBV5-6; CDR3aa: CASSTGGPYMNTEAFF
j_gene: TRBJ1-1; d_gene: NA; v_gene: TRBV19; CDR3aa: CASSPKYSNAEAFF
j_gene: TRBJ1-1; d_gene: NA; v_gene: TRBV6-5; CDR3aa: CASSLGRGEAFF
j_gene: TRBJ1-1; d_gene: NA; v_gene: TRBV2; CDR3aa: CASSEADPNTEAFF
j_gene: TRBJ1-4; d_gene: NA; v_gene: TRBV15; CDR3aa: CATSRPRGELFF
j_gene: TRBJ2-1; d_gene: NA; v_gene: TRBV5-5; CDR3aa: CASSLGARLGDEQFF
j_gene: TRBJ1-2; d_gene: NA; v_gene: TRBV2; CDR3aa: CASSGARYGYTF
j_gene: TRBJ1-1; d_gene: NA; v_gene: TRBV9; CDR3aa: CASSPVGLGRNTEAFF
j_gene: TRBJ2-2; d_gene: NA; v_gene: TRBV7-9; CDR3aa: CASSLGGNTGELFF
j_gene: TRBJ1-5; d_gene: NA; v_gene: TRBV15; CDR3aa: CATSREGEVAVSQPQHF
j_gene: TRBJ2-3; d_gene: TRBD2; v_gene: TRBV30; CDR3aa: CAWSVRSGADTQYF
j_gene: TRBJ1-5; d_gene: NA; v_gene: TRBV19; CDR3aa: CASISRRGNQPQHF
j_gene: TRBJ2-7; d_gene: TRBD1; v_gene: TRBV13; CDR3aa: CASSPPTGSSEQYF
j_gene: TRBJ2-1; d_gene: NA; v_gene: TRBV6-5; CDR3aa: CASSYGSSNYNEQFF
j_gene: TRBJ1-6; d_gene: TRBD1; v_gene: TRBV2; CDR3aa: CASTTGGGIISSPLHF
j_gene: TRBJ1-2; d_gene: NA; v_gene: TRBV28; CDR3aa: CASRFLRGGYTF
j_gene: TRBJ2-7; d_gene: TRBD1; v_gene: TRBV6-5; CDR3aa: CASKTDRGHSYEQYF
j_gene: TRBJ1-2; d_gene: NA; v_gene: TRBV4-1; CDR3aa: CASSHSPGDFRDYGYTF